The T cell receptor beta chain under discussion was sequenced for a study of blood T cell repertoires in COVID-19 (dated by TCRdb to about 2020). Concerning the study at large: Samples covering the acute and convalescent phases of COVID-19 were provided by collaborators in the United States, Italy and Spain. The dataset comprised deeply sampled blood TCRbeta repertoires from subjects exposed to, actively infected with, or recovered from COVID-19. The material from the prospective study consisted of cDNA or gDNA derived from T cells, B-cell-depleted T cells, or PBMCs. Nearly every sample came with metadata listing a de-identified subject ID, COVID-19 status, age in years and sex. The repertoires were released in a freely available public database intended as a resource for research on the immune response to SARS-CoV-2. Where available, HLA class I and class II types were obtained from metadata supplied by the sample provider rather than from assay-based typing. Samples were obtained from the ongoing ImmuneRACE study (first 160 participants) and from 1,254 subjects provided by 6 global collaborators.

TCRbeta CDR3 regions were amplified from genomic DNA using the immunoSEQ Assay, a bias-controlled multiplex PCR. The source study handled its data this way. The number of nucleated cells in each sample was estimated by amplification of reference gene primers within the assay. Sequence reads were collapsed and filtered to measure the absolute abundance of every unique TCRbeta CDR3 rearrangement. Productive Simpson clonality was computed per sample as the square root of Simpson's diversity index over productive rearrangements. This is the immuneACCESS table as TCRdb keeps it, with only in-frame sequences that have V and J called. A part of the clones is gone; compared with another copy, unresolved V genes explain less than half, and the rest is unexplained. V and J calls and clone size are copied from that table; D and trimming were computed from the DNA. The sample data list 240,000 or so clones, and 88% of these were observed just once. The top ten clonotypes cover about 1% of the sample.

Regarding this clone: The antigen it recognizes is unknown. The sample holds no much larger clone one base away, and base qualities are not on file.

A second Seattle source provided samples from volunteer blood donors who had recovered from COVID-19. Whole blood was collected in K2EDTA tubes by collaborating institutions according to the institutions' own protocols. For TCRbeta analysis, collaborators shipped samples in one of three forms: frozen whole blood, isolated PBMCs, or DNA extracted from either of those sample types. Including the terminal cysteine and phenylalanine, the CDR3 comprises 16 residues. Only the CDR3 DNA stays, 48 bases, in frame from base 1. The germline V gene provides CDR1 SGHTA and CDR2 FQGNSA. Trimming accounts for 2 bases at V and 5 bases at J, while the number of junction bases matched to no gene is 10. Beyond this particular receptor, the publication reports: The quantity of clinical and demographic metadata differed by source and by participant and was supplied without curation.

The sequence is built from TRBV7-2 and TRBJ2-3; 7 nucleotides in the junction match TRBD1. The sequence was obtained from a woman aged 40 to 49 who had recovered from COVID-19. Specimen: peripheral blood. The bases read TGTGCCAGCAGCTTATCTGGCCCGACAGGGCAAGATACGCAGTATTTT. It translates as CASSLSGPTGQDTQYF.